This T cell receptor beta chain was identified during a study of cytomegalovirus exposure and HLA in healthy donors. Study-wide background: The study placed around 85% of its 350 to 450 genotyped donors in the Caucasian-associated ancestry cluster.

The PCR had 60 Vbeta and 13 Jbeta primers. Sequencing was performed with immunoSEQ multiplex PCR; in TCRdb, only in-frame clones are kept and a portion is missing. The table has 170,000 or so clones, 80% seen once. The CDR3 covers 18 residues. The V gene's germline CDR1 is MDHEN and CDR2 SYDVKM. V lost 10 bases, J lost 0 bases, and 18 bases stayed unmatched. Study-level findings and limits: For most TCR beta V segments, an earlier analysis put the productive rate at about 90% or about 30% of the time. The authors confirmed in vitro that a few CMV-associated chains were specific for CMV antigens. A link between a missense DCLRE1C variant and TCR beta V- and J-gene trimming emerged from a later analysis.

About this clone: The antigen is unknown.

The receptor comes from a young man in good health and CMV-seropositive. The sequencing sample was made of PBMCs. The chain carries TRBV28 and TRBJ1-1; 9 bases match TRBD1. CDR3 sequence (DNA): TGTGCCATACCAAACCACCAAGGACAGGGGCTCATGAACACTGAAGCTTTCTTT. Its protein is CAIPNHQGQGLMNTEAFF. Full variable domain (outside the CDR3, taken from reference TRBV28 and TRBJ1-1): DVKVTQSSRYLVKRTGEKVFLECVQDMDHENMFWYRQDPGLGLRLIYFSYDVKMKEKGDIPEGYSVSREKKERFSLILESASTNQTSMYLCAIPNHQGQGLMNTEAFFGQGTRLTVV.